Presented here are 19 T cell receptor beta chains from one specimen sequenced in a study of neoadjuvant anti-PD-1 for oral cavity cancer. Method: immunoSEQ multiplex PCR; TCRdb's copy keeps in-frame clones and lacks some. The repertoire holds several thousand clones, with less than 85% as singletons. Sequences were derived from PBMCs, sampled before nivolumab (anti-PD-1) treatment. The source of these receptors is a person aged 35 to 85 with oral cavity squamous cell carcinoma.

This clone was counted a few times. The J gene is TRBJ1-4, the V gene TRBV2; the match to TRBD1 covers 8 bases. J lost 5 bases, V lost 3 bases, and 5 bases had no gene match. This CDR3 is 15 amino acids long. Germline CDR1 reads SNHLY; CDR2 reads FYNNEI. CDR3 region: CASSEAGTGNEKLFF. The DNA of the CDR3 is TGTGCCAGCAGTGAGGCCGGGACAGGAAATGAAAAACTGTTTTTT.

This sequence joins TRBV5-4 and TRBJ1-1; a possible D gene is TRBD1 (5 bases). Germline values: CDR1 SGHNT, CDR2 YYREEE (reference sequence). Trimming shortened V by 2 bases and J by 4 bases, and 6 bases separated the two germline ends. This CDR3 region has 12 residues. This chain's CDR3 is CASSFGGTEAFF. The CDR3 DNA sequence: TGTGCCAGCAGCTTCGGGGGCACTGAAGCTTTCTTT.

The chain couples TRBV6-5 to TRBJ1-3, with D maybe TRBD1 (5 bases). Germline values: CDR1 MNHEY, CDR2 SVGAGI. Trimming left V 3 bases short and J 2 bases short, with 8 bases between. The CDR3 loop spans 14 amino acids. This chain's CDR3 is CASSYQGAGNTIYF. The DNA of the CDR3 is TGTGCCAGCAGTTATCAGGGAGCTGGAAACACCATATATTTT.

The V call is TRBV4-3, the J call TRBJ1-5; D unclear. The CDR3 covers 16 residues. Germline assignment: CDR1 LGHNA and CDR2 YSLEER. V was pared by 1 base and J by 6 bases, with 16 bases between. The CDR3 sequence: CASSQGLNPPGQPQHF. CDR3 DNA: TGCGCCAGCAGCCAAGGATTGAATCCCCCGGGTCAGCCCCAGCATTTT.

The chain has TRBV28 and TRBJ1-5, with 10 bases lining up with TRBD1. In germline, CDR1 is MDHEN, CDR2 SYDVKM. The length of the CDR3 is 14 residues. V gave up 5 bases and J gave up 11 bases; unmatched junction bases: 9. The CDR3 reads CASSPTTGGWTQHF. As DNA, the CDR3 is TGTGCCAGCAGTCCGACGACAGGGGGCTGGACCCAGCATTTT.

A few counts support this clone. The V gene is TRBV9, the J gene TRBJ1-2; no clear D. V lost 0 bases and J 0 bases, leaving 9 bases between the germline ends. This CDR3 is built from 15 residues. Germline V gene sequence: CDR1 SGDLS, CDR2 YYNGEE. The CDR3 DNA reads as TGTGCCAGCAGCGTAGCTACCAATCCTAACTATGGCTACACCTTC. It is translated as CASSVATNPNYGYTF.

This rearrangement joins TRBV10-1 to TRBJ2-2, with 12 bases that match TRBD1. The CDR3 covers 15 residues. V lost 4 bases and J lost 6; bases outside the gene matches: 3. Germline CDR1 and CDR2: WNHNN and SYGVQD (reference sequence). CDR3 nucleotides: TGCGCCAGCAGTGGGGACAGGGGGCTGGCCGGGGAGCTGTTTTTT. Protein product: CASSGDRGLAGELFF.

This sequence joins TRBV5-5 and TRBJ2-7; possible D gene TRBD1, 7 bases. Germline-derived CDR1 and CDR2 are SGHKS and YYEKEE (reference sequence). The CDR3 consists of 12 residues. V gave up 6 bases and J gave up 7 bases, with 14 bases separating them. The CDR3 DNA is TGTGCCAGCACCCAGGGGGGAAGGGAGCAGTACTTC. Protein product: CASTQGGREQYF.

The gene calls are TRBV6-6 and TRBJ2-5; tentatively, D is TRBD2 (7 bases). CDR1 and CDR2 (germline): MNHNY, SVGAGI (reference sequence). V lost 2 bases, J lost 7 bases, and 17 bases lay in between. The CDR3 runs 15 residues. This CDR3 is CASSYLQGRGRTQYF. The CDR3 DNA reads TGTGCCAGCAGTTACCTCCAGGGGCGGGGGCGGACCCAGTACTTC.

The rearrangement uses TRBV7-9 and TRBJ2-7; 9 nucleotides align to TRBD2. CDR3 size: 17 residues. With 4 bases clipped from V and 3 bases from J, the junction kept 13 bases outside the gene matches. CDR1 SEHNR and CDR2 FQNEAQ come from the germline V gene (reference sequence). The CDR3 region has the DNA TGTGCCAGCAGCTCCCATGGCTCGGCGGGGGGGCTCTACGAGCAGTACTTC. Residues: CASSSHGSAGGLYEQYF.

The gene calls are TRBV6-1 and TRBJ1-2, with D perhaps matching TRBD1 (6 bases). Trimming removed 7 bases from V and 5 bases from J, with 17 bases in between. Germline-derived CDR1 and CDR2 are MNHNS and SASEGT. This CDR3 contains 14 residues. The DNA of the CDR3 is TGTGCCAGCACGGACAGCCTAGGGACTTATGGCTACACCTTC. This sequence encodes CASTDSLGTYGYTF.

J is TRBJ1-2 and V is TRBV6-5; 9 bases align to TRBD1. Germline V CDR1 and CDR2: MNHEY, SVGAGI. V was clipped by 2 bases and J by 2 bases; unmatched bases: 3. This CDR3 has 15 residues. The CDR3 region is CASSYRGQGNYGYTF. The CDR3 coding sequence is TGTGCCAGCAGTTACCGGGGACAGGGAAACTATGGCTACACCTTC.

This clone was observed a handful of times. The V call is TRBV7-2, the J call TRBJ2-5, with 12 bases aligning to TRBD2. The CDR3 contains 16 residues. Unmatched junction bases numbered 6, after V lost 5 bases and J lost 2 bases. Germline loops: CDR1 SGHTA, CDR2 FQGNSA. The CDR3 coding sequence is TGTGCCAGCAGCCCCGGACTAGCGGGGTATCAAGAGACCCAGTACTTC. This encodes CASSPGLAGYQETQYF.

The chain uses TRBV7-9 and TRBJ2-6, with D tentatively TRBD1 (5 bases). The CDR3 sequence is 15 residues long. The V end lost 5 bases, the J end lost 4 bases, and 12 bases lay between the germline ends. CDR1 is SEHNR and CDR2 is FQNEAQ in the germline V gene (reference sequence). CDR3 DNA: TGTGCCAGCAGCCTAACAGGTCCAGGGGCCAACGTCCTGACTTTC. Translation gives CASSLTGPGANVLTF.

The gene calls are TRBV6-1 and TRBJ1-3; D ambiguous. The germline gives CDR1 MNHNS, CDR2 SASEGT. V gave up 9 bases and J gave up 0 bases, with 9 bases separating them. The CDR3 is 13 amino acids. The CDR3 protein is CASTPYSGNTIYF. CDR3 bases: TGTGCCAGTACCCCCTACTCTGGAAACACCATATATTTT.

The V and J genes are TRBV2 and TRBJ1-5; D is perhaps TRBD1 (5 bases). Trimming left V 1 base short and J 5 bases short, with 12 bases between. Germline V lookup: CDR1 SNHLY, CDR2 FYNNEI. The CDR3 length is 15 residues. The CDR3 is CASSEGLRADQPQHF. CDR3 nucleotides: TGTGCCAGCAGTGAAGGGCTCAGGGCAGATCAGCCCCAGCATTTT.

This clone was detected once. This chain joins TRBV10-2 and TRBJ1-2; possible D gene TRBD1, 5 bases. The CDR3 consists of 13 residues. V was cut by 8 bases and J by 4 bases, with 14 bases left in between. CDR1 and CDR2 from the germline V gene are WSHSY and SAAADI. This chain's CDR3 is CASGEGISYGYTF. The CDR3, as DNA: TGCGCCAGCGGAGAGGGGATCAGCTATGGCTACACCTTC.

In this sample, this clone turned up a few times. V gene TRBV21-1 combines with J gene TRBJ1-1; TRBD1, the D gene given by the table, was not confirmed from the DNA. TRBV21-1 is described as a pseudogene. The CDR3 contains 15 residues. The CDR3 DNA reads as TGTGCCAGCAGCAAAGGAGTAGAGGGACAGAGAACGGCTTTCTTT. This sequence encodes CASSKGVEGQRTAFF.

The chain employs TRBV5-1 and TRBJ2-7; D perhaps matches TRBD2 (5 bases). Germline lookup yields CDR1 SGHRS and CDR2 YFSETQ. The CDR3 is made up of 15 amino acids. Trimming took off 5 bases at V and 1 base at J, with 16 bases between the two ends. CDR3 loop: CASRVSSRTSYEQYF. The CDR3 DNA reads TGCGCCAGCAGAGTATCGAGCCGGACTTCCTACGAGCAGTACTTC.